These 21 T cell receptor beta chains were all obtained from the same sample, sequenced in a study of STAT5B mutations in CD4+ large granular lymphocyte leukemia. Sequenced by immunoSEQ multiplex PCR; TCRdb stores in-frame clones only, minus some. Of some 32,000 clones in the sample, around 74% were seen once. Material for sequencing was CD4+ T cells from blood buffy coats. These receptors were taken from a human donor in good health.

This clone occurred a few times. CDR3 residues: CASSLTSGSLTGELFF. CDR3 DNA: TGTGCCAGCAGCTTAACTAGCGGGTCCCTCACCGGGGAGCTGTTTTTT. This chain uses TRBV7-7 with TRBJ2-2; 9 bases fit TRBD2. The CDR3 is 16 amino acids. V was pared by 2 bases and J by 4 bases, with 5 bases of the junction left unmatched. Per the germline V gene, CDR1 is SSHAT and CDR2 is FNYEAQ (reference sequence). Full variable domain (rest looked up from reference TRBV7-7 and TRBJ2-2): GAGVSQSPRYKVTKRGQDVTLRCDPISSHATLYWYQQALGQGPEFLTYFNYEAQPDKSGLPSDRFSAERPEGSISTLTIQRTEQRDSAMYRCASSLTSGSLTGELFFGEGSRLTVL.

In its sample, this clone was seen a few times. The DNA of the CDR3 is TGTGCCAGCAGCCAGGGACTAGCGGGGGGTGCCGGGGAGCTGTTTTTT. Translated, it gives CASSQGLAGGAGELFF. This chain connects TRBV11-2 to TRBJ2-2, with 15 nucleotides matching TRBD2. Germline CDR1 is SGHAT and CDR2 is FQNNGV. Trimming cost V 5 bases and J 6 bases; bases outside gene matches: 4. There are 16 residues in the CDR3.

This chain joins TRBV5-6 and TRBJ1-2, with D uncertain. Per germline, CDR1 SGHDT and CDR2 YYEEEE. The CDR3 has 14 amino acids. V lost 2 bases, J lost 2 bases, and 10 bases lay in between. CDR3 region: CASSLGRVNYGYTF. In nucleotides, the CDR3 is TGTGCCAGCAGCTTAGGTAGGGTAAACTATGGCTACACCTTC.

This clone was detected once. This chain joins TRBV28 and TRBJ1-5, with TRBD1 matching 7 bases. The CDR3 has 15 residues. Germline trimming cut 5 bases from V and 1 base from J; bases unmatched to any gene: 5. Germline V gene data show CDR1 as MDHEN and CDR2 as SYDVKM. CDR3 protein: CASSMTGNSNQPQHF. The CDR3 DNA is TGTGCCAGCAGTATGACAGGGAACAGCAATCAGCCCCAGCATTTT.

The V gene is TRBV5-1, the J gene TRBJ2-2; D uncertain. The CDR3 totals 16 residues. CDR1 and CDR2 from the germline V gene are SGHRS and YFSETQ. V lost 2 bases, J lost 4 bases, and 15 bases lay in between. DNA of the CDR3: TGCGCCAGCAGCTTCGACCTCACCGTCGGCACCGGGGAGCTGTTTTTT. It encodes CASSFDLTVGTGELFF.

This clone ranks as medium-sized. The chain employs TRBV7-2 and TRBJ1-3; unclear D gene. CDR3 length: 15 residues. Germline assignment: CDR1 SGHTA and CDR2 FQGNSA. V lost 2 bases to trimming and J lost 0 bases, with 8 bases between them. The CDR3 loop is CASSLPPISGNTIYF. The CDR3 nucleotides are TGTGCCAGCAGCTTACCACCGATCTCTGGAAACACCATATATTTT.

V and J are TRBV5-1 and TRBJ1-5; the D is unclear. The CDR3 runs 14 residues. V lost 2 bases and J 4 bases, leaving 10 bases between the germline ends. Germline CDR1 is SGHRS and CDR2 is YFSETQ. CDR3 region: CASSFDGGNQPQHF. As DNA, the CDR3 is TGCGCCAGCAGCTTTGACGGCGGAAATCAGCCCCAGCATTTT.

This clone was found a few times. The chain carries TRBV2 and TRBJ2-1; TRBD2 matches at 8 bases. The CDR3 covers 14 residues. Per germline, CDR1 SNHLY and CDR2 FYNNEI. Trimming cost V 6 bases and J 3 bases; bases outside gene matches: 4. The CDR3 loop reads CASSTGLGYNEQFF. The CDR3 nucleotides read TGTGCCAGCAGCACGGGACTAGGCTACAATGAGCAGTTCTTC.

The V gene is TRBV5-1, the J gene TRBJ2-1, with 9 bases lining up with TRBD1. V lost 5 bases to trimming and J lost 2 bases; unmatched junction nucleotides: 5. Germline CDR1 and CDR2: SGHRS and YFSETQ. The CDR3 covers 15 residues. Written as DNA, the CDR3 is TGCGCCAGCAGAGAGGGGACAGGGACCTACAATGAGCAGTTCTTC. Residues: CASREGTGTYNEQFF. The entire variable domain, with the rest obtained from reference TRBV5-1 and TRBJ2-1, is as follows: KAGVTQTPRYLIKTRGQQVTLSCSPISGHRSVSWYQQTPGQGLQFLFEYFSETQRNKGNFPGRFSGRQFSNSRSEMNVSTLELGDSALYLCASREGTGTYNEQFFGPGTRLTVL.

The V call is TRBV10-1, the J call TRBJ2-3; D possibly corresponds to TRBD2 (7 bases). The CDR3 length is 14 residues. Germline V gene data show CDR1 as WNHNN and CDR2 as SYGVQD (reference sequence). The V end was cut by 8 bases, the J end by 2 bases, with 14 bases between. The DNA for the CDR3 is TGCGCCAGCCGGGCCGGGGGGCCCACAGATACGCAGTATTTT. This sequence encodes CASRAGGPTDTQYF.

The rearrangement links TRBV27 to TRBJ2-7, with unresolved D. Germline V gene lookup returns CDR1 MNHEY and CDR2 SMNVEV (reference sequence). The CDR3 is 13 residues long. Trimming removed 3 bases from V and 2 bases from J, with 8 bases in between. CDR3 sequence: CASSFARAYEQYF. The CDR3 nucleotides are TGTGCCAGCAGTTTCGCCAGAGCCTACGAGCAGTACTTC.

The chain combines TRBV14 with TRBJ2-5; D possibly corresponds to TRBD2 (6 bases). Germline CDR1 and CDR2: SGHDN and FVKESK. The CDR3 totals 15 residues. Trimming left V 3 bases short and J 2 bases short, with 13 bases between. The CDR3 protein is CASSQTRGRQETQYF. For the CDR3, the DNA is TGTGCCAGCAGCCAGACCCGGGGGAGGCAAGAGACCCAGTACTTC. The full variable domain, rest sourced from reference TRBV14 and TRBJ2-5, is EAGVTQFPSHSVIEKGQTVTLRCDPISGHDNLYWYRRVMGKEIKFLLHFVKESKQDESGMPNNRFLAERTGGTYSTLKVQPAELEDSGVYFCASSQTRGRQETQYFGPGTRLLVL.

The chain has TRBV2 and TRBJ2-5; D remains unclear. The V gene's germline CDR1 is SNHLY and CDR2 FYNNEI. The V end was cut by 7 bases, the J end by 8 bases, with 20 bases between. This CDR3 comprises 14 residues. CDR3 in amino acids: CASTPLQTAATQYF. The CDR3 nucleotides read TGTGCCAGCACCCCGCTCCAAACTGCAGCCACCCAGTACTTC.

The V gene is TRBV4-1, the J gene TRBJ1-1; TRBD1 matches 7 bases. V gave up 10 bases and J gave up 4 bases; unmatched junction bases: 6. The CDR3 spans 12 residues. Germline V gene data show CDR1 as MGHRA and CDR2 as YSYEKL. The CDR3 DNA reads TGCGCCACCACAGGGGCTACCACTGAAGCTTTCTTT. This sequence encodes CATTGATTEAFF.

The J gene is TRBJ2-1, the V gene TRBV7-9; 8 bases line up with TRBD2. The germline gives CDR1 SEHNR, CDR2 FQNEAQ (reference sequence). This CDR3 comprises 16 residues. V trimming: 4 bases; J trimming: 7 bases; junction bases outside the gene matches: 12. The CDR3 DNA is TGTGCCAGCAGCTCGACAGCGGGAGTACCCCTAAATGAGCAGTTCTTC. It translates to CASSSTAGVPLNEQFF.

This chain uses TRBV2 with TRBJ2-4; 14 nucleotides line up with TRBD2. The CDR3 is 15 amino acids. Germline V CDR1 and CDR2: SNHLY, FYNNEI. V lost 6 bases to trimming and J lost 4 bases; unmatched junction nucleotides: 2. The CDR3 DNA follows: TGTGCCAGCAGAAGGACTAGCGGGGGGAAAAACATTCAGTACTTC. Its translation is CASRRTSGGKNIQYF.

This clone was recorded only once. J is TRBJ2-3 and V is TRBV7-9; D is unresolved. The germline CDR1 and CDR2 sequences are SEHNR and FQNEAQ (reference sequence). This CDR3 spans 17 amino acids. Trimming shortened V by 5 bases and J by 1 base, and 19 bases separated the two germline ends. The CDR3 protein is CASSPSYGARGTDTQYF. The CDR3 DNA follows: TGTGCCAGCAGCCCCTCGTATGGAGCAAGGGGCACAGATACGCAGTATTTT. Using reference TRBV7-9 and TRBJ2-3 for the parts outside the CDR3, the full variable domain is DTGVSQNPRHKITKRGQNVTFRCDPISEHNRLYWYRQTLGQGPEFLTYFQNEAQLEKSRLLSDRFSAERPKGSFSTLEIQRTEQGDSAMYLCASSPSYGARGTDTQYFGPGTRLTVL.

The DNA for the CDR3 is TGTGCCAGCACCTATTCAGGGATGGGGAACACTGAAGCTTTCTTT. Its translation: CASTYSGMGNTEAFF. The chain is built from TRBV6-5 and TRBJ1-1; possible D gene TRBD1, 5 bases. This CDR3 contains 15 residues. In germline, CDR1 is MNHEY, CDR2 SVGAGI. V shed 7 bases and J shed 1 base, with 16 bases lying between them.

This sequence joins TRBV6-6 and TRBJ1-5, with 10 bases matching TRBD1. This CDR3 has 15 residues. V gave up 2 bases and J gave up 7 bases; unmatched junction bases: 5. CDR1 MNHNY and CDR2 SVGAGI come from the germline V gene (reference sequence). The CDR3 sequence: CASSYPGTGDQPQHF. In DNA form, the CDR3 reads TGTGCCAGCAGTTACCCCGGGACAGGGGACCAGCCCCAGCATTTT.

The V and J genes are TRBV27 and TRBJ2-3; D is unresolved. Germline V gene sequence: CDR1 MNHEY, CDR2 SMNVEV (reference sequence). V gave up 6 bases and J gave up 1 base, with 11 bases separating them. The CDR3 is made up of 14 amino acids. The CDR3 spells CASSISPGTDTQYF. DNA of the CDR3: TGTGCCAGCAGCATTTCCCCTGGCACAGATACGCAGTATTTT.

The chain couples TRBV12-2 to TRBJ1-2; no check of the table's D call, TRBD1, against the DNA was made. TRBV12-2 is a listed pseudogene. This CDR3 has 15 amino acids. The CDR3: CASRSNHRGRYGYTF. In DNA form, the CDR3 reads TGTGCAAGTCGCTCAAATCACAGGGGGAGGTATGGCTACACCTTC.